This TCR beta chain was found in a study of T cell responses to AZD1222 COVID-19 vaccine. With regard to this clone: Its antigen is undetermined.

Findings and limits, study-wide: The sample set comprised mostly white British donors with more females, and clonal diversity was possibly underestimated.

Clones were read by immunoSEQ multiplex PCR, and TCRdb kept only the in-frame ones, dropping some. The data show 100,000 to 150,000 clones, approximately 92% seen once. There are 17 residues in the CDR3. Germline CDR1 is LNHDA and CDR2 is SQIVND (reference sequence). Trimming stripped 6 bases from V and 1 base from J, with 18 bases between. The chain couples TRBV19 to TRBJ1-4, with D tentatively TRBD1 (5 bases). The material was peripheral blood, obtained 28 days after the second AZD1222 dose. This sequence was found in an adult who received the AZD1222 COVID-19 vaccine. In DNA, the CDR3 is TGTGCCAGTAGCCCTCCGGGACGGGGAGGAACTAATGAAAAACTGTTTTTT. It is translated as CASSPPGRGGTNEKLFF.